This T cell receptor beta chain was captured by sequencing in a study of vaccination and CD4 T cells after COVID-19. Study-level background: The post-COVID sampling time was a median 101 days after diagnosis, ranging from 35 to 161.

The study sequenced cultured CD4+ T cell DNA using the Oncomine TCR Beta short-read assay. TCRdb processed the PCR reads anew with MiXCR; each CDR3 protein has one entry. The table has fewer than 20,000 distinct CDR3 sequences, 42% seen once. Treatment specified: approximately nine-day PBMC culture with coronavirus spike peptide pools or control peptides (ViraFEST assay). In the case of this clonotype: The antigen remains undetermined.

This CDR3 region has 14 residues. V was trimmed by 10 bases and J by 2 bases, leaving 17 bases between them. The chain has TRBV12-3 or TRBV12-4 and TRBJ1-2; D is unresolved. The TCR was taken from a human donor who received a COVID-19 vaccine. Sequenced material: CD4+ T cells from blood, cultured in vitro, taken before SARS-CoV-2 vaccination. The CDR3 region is CAITRIGWNYGYTF. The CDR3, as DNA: TGTGCCATCACAAGGATCGGGTGGAACTATGGCTACACCTTC.